This TCR beta chain is drawn from a study of radiation and T cells in renal cell carcinoma. Clones were sequenced by immunoSEQ multiplex PCR, and TCRdb holds only the in-frame ones, with some missing. The sample has 110,000 to 150,000 clones, over 65% seen once. Stated time point: baseline pretreatment blood. This sample's treatment: 15 Gy SBRT to primary tumor, nephrectomy 4 weeks later. After SBRT, blood was collected at 2 and 4 weeks, plus baseline. Germline CDR1 MNHNY, CDR2 SVGAGI (reference sequence). V shed 2 bases, J shed 5 bases, and the junction held 5 bases outside the gene matches. The CDR3 has 15 residues.

Sample: blood, taken from a patient whose treatment included radiotherapy and nephrectomy. This sequence was found in a woman aged 50 to 60 with renal cell carcinoma. V and J are TRBV6-6 and TRBJ1-1; 10 positions match TRBD1. CDR3 sequence reads: CASSYHDRGQTEAFF. As DNA, the CDR3 is TGTGCCAGCAGTTACCACGACAGGGGGCAAACTGAAGCTTTCTTT.